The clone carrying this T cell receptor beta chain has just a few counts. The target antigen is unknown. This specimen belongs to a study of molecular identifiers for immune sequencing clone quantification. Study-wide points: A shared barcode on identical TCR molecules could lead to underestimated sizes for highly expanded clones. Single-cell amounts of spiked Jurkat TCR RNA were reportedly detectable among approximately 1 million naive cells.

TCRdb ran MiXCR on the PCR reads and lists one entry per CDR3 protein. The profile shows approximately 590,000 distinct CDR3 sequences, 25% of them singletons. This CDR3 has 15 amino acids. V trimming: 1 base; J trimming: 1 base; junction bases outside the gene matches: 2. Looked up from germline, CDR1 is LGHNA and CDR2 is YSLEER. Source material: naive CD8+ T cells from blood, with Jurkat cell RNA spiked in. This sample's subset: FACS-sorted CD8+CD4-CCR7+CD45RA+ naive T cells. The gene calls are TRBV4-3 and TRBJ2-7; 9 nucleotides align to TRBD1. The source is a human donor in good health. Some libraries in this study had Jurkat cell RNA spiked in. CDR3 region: CASSQGQGDSYEQYF. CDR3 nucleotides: TGCGCCAGCAGCCAAGGACAGGGGGATTCCTACGAGCAGTACTTC.